This is a list of T cell receptor beta chains from one sample in a study of response to subunit inactivated influenza vaccine. Using its own MiXCR run on the RT-PCR reads, TCRdb lists one record per CDR3 protein. This table has 200,000 to 300,000 distinct CDR3 sequences, roughly an eighth appearing once. Source: non-naive T cells sorted from PBMCs, taken approximately 15 days before vaccination. These receptors originate from a man between 45 and 60 years old who received an inactivated influenza vaccine. Each CDR3 is given with its conserved first and last residue. The D gene is left open where the match is weak. Size is stated for part of the rows, as once, few or many counts, or as a class when the clone is expanded.

DNA,CDR3,V,size,D,J
TGTGCCAGCAGCCAGGGGACGTCCTACAATGAGCAGTTCTTC,CASSQGTSYNEQFF,TRBV7-3,many,-,TRBJ2-1
TGTGCCAGCAGCCAAGAGTTTGGAGGTGGATACGAGCAGTACTTC,CASSQEFGGGYEQYF,TRBV4-2,-,-,TRBJ2-7
TGCGCCAGCAGTGGGACAGCCGCTACGAACACCGGGGAGCTGTTTTTT,CASSGTAATNTGELFF,TRBV10-1,few,-,TRBJ2-2
TGCAGTGCTAACTGGGGGGGGTCCTACGAGCAGTACTTC,CSANWGGSYEQYF,TRBV20-1,few,TRBD2,TRBJ2-7
TGTGCCAGCTCACCTTATCAAGGGAACAATGAGCAGTTCTTC,CASSPYQGNNEQFF,TRBV18,few,-,TRBJ2-1
TGTGCCAGCAGTTTCACAGGGGGGTTCGCTGAAGCTTTCTTT,CASSFTGGFAEAFF,TRBV12-3/TRBV12-4,many,TRBD1,TRBJ1-1
TGTGCCAGCAGTTTATTTGGGACCCAGTACTTC,CASSLFGTQYF,TRBV28,-,-,TRBJ2-5
TGTGCCAGCAGTTCTCAGCGGAGAACCCTTTACAATGAGCAGTTCTTC,CASSSQRRTLYNEQFF,TRBV28,-,-,TRBJ2-1
TGTGCCAGCAGGGAAAGGGACTTAAGCTCCTACGAGCAGTACTTC,CASRERDLSSYEQYF,TRBV6-1,few,-,TRBJ2-7
TGTGCCACCAGCAGATACAACAGGGTTGAAAAACTGTTTTTT,CATSRYNRVEKLFF,TRBV15,few,-,TRBJ1-4
TGTGCCAGCAGCGATTGGACAGGGAAGTCACCCCTCCACTTT,CASSDWTGKSPLHF,TRBV6-1,-,TRBD1,TRBJ1-6
TGTGCCAGCCGGGCTAGCGGGGGGTTCACAGATACGCAGTATTTT,CASRASGGFTDTQYF,TRBV5-4,many,TRBD2,TRBJ2-3
TGTGCCAGCAGCTTAGTATCGGGACGGCTTAATGAAAAACTGTTTTTT,CASSLVSGRLNEKLFF,TRBV7-9,few,-,TRBJ1-4
TGTGCCAGCAGTCCGGGACTGGTAAGCGCTGAAGCTTTCTTT,CASSPGLVSAEAFF,TRBV6-2/TRBV6-3,few,-,TRBJ1-1
TGTGCCAGCAGCCCGAGACTAGCGGGAGTACGCGAGCAGTACTTC,CASSPRLAGVREQYF,TRBV6-1,many,TRBD2,TRBJ2-7
TGTGCCAGCAGCTTGGGGACAGGGTATCTCTACGAGCAGTACTTC,CASSLGTGYLYEQYF,TRBV11-2,-,TRBD1,TRBJ2-7
TGCGCCAGCAGCTTTCAACCCAATGAGGCGGACGGCTACACCTTC,CASSFQPNEADGYTF,TRBV5-1,once,-,TRBJ1-2
TGTGCCAGCAGTCCCCGACTAGCGGGGGTGACCAAAAACATTCAGTACTTC,CASSPRLAGVTKNIQYF,TRBV27,few,TRBD2,TRBJ2-4
TGTGCCAGCAGTCCATATCCGGACAGGGGTACGCTCGGTACAGAGACCCAGTACTTC,CASSPYPDRGTLGTETQYF,TRBV28,few,TRBD1,TRBJ2-5